This T cell receptor (beta chain) came from a study of vaccination and CD4 T cells after COVID-19. Study overall: Sampling post-COVID took place a median around 91 days after diagnosis (range 35 to 161).

Treatment meaning: roughly nine-day PBMC culture with coronavirus spike peptide pools or control peptides (ViraFEST assay). With V trimmed by 6 bases and J by 5 bases, 15 bases remained unmatched. The CDR3 covers 16 residues. The germline V gene encodes CDR1 MNHEY and CDR2 SVGEGT. An Oncomine TCR Beta short-read assay was used to sequence the DNA from cultured CD4+ T cells. Extraction of genomic DNA was performed on cultured CD4+ T cells. TCRdb processed the PCR reads anew with MiXCR; each CDR3 protein has one entry. The table has thousands of distinct CDR3 sequences, under 40% seen once. Study results and caveats: Spike mono-reactivity was found in 304 of the 307 vaccine-specific clones identified in convalescent patients.

This clonotype was seen a handful of times. What it binds is unknown. Sequencing was done on a sample of CD4+ T cells from blood, cultured in vitro. The source is a human donor who had recovered from COVID-19. The V call is TRBV6-2 or TRBV6-3, the J call TRBJ2-5; 7 nucleotides agree with TRBD2. CDR3 residues: CASSLPAGYARETQYF. The CDR3 bases are TGTGCCAGCAGCCTACCAGCGGGGTACGCAAGGGAGACCCAGTACTTC.